The next 30 T cell receptor beta chains were all read from a single sample in a study of tumor and adjacent non-tumor tissue in lung cancer. The library came from three nested PCR rounds adapted from ARM-PCR protocols. A single record per CDR3 protein comes from TCRdb applying MiXCR to the multiplex PCR reads. The table lists about 140,000 distinct CDR3 sequences, around 66% of them singletons. RNA was extracted from bulk tissue without any cell sorting. Sequencing input: lung tumor tissue. The origin of the receptors is a man in his fifties or sixties with small cell lung cancer.

In the case of this clonotype: One end of the junction does not line up with germline, which may come from a read error. V and J are TRBV4-2 and TRBJ2-1; possible D gene TRBD2, 5 bases. Germline loops: CDR1 LGHNA, CDR2 YNFKEQ. CDR3 length: 18 residues. The CDR3 nucleotides are TGTGCCAGCAGCCAAGATGAGCAGCGGAACTCCGCCTACAATAAGCAGTTCTTC. It specifies CASSQDEQRNSAYNKQFF.

This clonotype came up a few times. V and J are TRBV12-3 or TRBV12-4 and TRBJ2-2, with TRBD1 matching 10 bases. V gave up 5 bases and J gave up 3 bases; unmatched junction bases: 3. The CDR3 contains 15 residues. In nucleotides, the CDR3 is TGTGCCAGCAGTGGACAGGGGGGATACACCGGGGAGCTGTTTTTT. It yields the protein CASSGQGGYTGELFF.

For this clonotype: An end of the junction does not agree with germline; a read error may underlie this. This chain links TRBV20-1 with TRBJ2-1; maybe TRBD1 (6 bases). Germline-derived CDR1 and CDR2 are DFQATT and SNEGSKA (reference sequence). The length of the CDR3 is 11 residues. The CDR3: CNALGRDRMFF. The DNA of the CDR3 is TGCAATGCTCTGGGACGTGACAGGATGTTCTTC.

This clonotype was found once. V usage is TRBV6-5 and J usage is TRBJ1-2; D not resolved. Trimming took 7 bases from V and 2 from J, leaving 17 bases between them. The CDR3 has 15 residues. In germline, CDR1 is MNHEY, CDR2 SVGAGI. The CDR3 loop reads CASNPGWTENYGYTF. Written as DNA, the CDR3 is TGTGCCAGCAATCCCGGCTGGACCGAAAACTATGGCTACACCTTC.

The genes are TRBV20-1 and TRBJ2-1, with 11 bases fitting TRBD2. CDR3 length: 15 amino acids. V lost 6 bases, J lost 0 bases, and 4 bases stayed unmatched. Germline values: CDR1 DFQATT, CDR2 SNEGSKA (reference sequence). This CDR3 is CSAQGLADSYNEQFF. The CDR3 bases are TGCAGTGCCCAGGGACTAGCGGACTCCTACAATGAGCAGTTCTTC.

A few counts support this clonotype. The chain combines TRBV6-1 with TRBJ2-5; D is possibly TRBD1 (6 bases). The CDR3 spans 16 residues. Germline CDR1 MNHNS, CDR2 SASEGT. V was trimmed by 11 bases and J by 0 bases, leaving 22 bases between them. CDR3 DNA: TGTGCCTACCGGGACACCTCCCACGGGTACCAAGAGACCCAGTACTTC. Its translation is CAYRDTSHGYQETQYF.

This clonotype was observed once. J is TRBJ2-4 and V is TRBV7-8; TRBD1 matches 11 bases. Germline assignment: CDR1 SGHVS and CDR2 FQNEAQ. J gave up 8 bases and V 5 bases, and 2 bases lay outside the gene matches. The CDR3 runs to 13 residues. CDR3 in amino acids: CASSRDRGDIQYF. In DNA form, the CDR3 reads TGTGCCAGCAGCCGGGACAGGGGGGACATTCAGTACTTC. Based on the CDR3 plus reference TRBV7-8 and TRBJ2-4, the full variable domain is GAGVSQSPRYKVAKRGQDVALRCDPISGHVSLFWYQQALGQGPEFLTYFQNEAQLDKSGLPSDRFFAERPEGSVSTLKIQRTQQEDSAVYLCASSRDRGDIQYFGAGTRLSVL.

This clonotype came up once. J is TRBJ1-1 and V is TRBV28; no clear D gene. The germline gives CDR1 MDHEN, CDR2 SYDVKM. Between the trimmed V and J ends, which lost 0 bases and 10 bases, there was a span of 9 bases. The CDR3 has 12 amino acids. The CDR3 nucleotides read TGTGCCAGCAGTTTATGGGTGAGTGGAGCTTTCTTT. Translation gives CASSLWVSGAFF. The whole variable domain, filled in from reference TRBV28 and TRBJ1-1, reads DVKVTQSSRYLVKRTGEKVFLECVQDMDHENMFWYRQDPGLGLRLIYFSYDVKMKEKGDIPEGYSVSREKKERFSLILESASTNQTSMYLCASSLWVSGAFFGQGTRLTVV.

Worth noting for this clonotype: It may be a read error: a sequence one base away is much more abundant. V is TRBV12-3 or TRBV12-4 and J is TRBJ2-3; D unclear. The CDR3 covers 14 residues. CDR3 nucleotide sequence: TGTACCAGCAGTTTCCTGGATGTAACAGATACGCAGTATTTT. Its translation: CTSSFLDVTDTQYF.

About this clonotype itself: The junction does not match germline at one end; this may be a read error. For the CDR3, the DNA is TGCAGTGTTAGACTAGCGGGTAGCACAGATACGCAGTATTTC. Its protein is CSVRLAGSTDTQYF. This chain connects TRBV20-1 to TRBJ2-3, with 10 bases matching TRBD2. The CDR3 covers 14 residues. Germline CDR1 is DFQATT and CDR2 is SNEGSKA (reference sequence).

A remark on this clonotype: In this CDR3 the conserved last residue, phenylalanine or tryptophan, is missing, so a read error is likely. The V and J genes are TRBV12-5 and TRBJ2-1; 10 nucleotides align to TRBD2. Germline CDR1 and CDR2: LGHNT and FRNRAP. This CDR3 has 15 amino acids. The CDR3 bases are TGTGATAGTGGTCTGCACCTAGCGGGAGTCAATGAGCAGTTCCTC. Protein product: CDSGLHLAGVNEQFL.

Comment on this clonotype: The junction and the germline gene differ at one end; a read error may be behind it. J is TRBJ1-1 and V is TRBV6-1; weak D call: TRBD1 (6 bases). CDR3 length: 15 amino acids. Germline V CDR1 and CDR2: MNHNS, SASEGT. This CDR3 reads CASTHRGAWSTEAFF. In DNA, the CDR3 is TGTGCCAGCACCCATAGGGGGGCTTGGAGCACTGAAGCCTTCTTT.

Worth noting for this clonotype: One end of the junction does not line up with germline, which may come from a read error. This chain uses TRBV20-1 with TRBJ2-2; 8 nucleotides agree with TRBD1. Germline-derived CDR1 and CDR2 are DFQATT and SNEGSKA (reference sequence). CDR3 length equals 14 residues. The chain's CDR3 is CIARDRDRSLKLFF. In nucleotides, the CDR3 is TGCATTGCTAGAGACCGGGACAGGTCTTTGAAGCTGTTTTTT.

With respect to this clonotype: A much larger clonotype is one base distant, so this may be a read error. The conserved phenylalanine or tryptophan is not found at the CDR3 terminus, so this likely reflects a read error. The chain uses TRBV6-1 and TRBJ2-5, with D uncertain. CDR3 length: 15 residues. V lost 5 bases to trimming and J lost 0 bases, with 13 bases between them. Germline CDR1 MNHNS, CDR2 SASEGT. The CDR3 sequence: CASSMARTYQETQYS. The DNA of the CDR3 is TGTGCCAGCAGTATGGCCAGAACTTACCAAGAGACCCAGTACTCC.

This clonotype is labeled medium-sized. The rearrangement uses TRBV11-1 and TRBJ2-5; D remains ambiguous. Per the germline V gene, CDR1 is SGHAT and CDR2 is FQDESV (reference sequence). The CDR3 is made up of 18 amino acids. V lost 2 bases to trimming and J lost 2 bases, with 21 bases between them. The CDR3 sequence is CASSLIGSPRGFQETQYF. The CDR3 nucleotides are TGTGCCAGCAGCTTAATAGGGTCCCCAAGAGGATTTCAAGAGACCCAGTACTTC. The whole variable domain, filled in from reference TRBV11-1 and TRBJ2-5, reads EAEVAQSPRYKITEKSQAVAFWCDPISGHATLYWYRQILGQGPELLVQFQDESVVDDSQLPKDRFSAERLKGVDSTLKIQPAELGDSAMYLCASSLIGSPRGFQETQYFGPGTRLLVL.

This clonotype was recorded only once. The CDR3 sequence is CASSPTGGPNKPQHF. As DNA, the CDR3 is TGTGCCAGCAGTCCAACAGGGGGCCCAAATAAGCCCCAGCATTTT. The chain carries TRBV12-3 or TRBV12-4 and TRBJ1-5, with 9 bases aligning to TRBD1. The CDR3 totals 15 residues. V lost 5 bases to trimming and J lost 8 bases; unmatched junction nucleotides: 10.

This clonotype was seen only a few times. The rearrangement joins TRBV20-1 to TRBJ2-5; D assignment may be TRBD1 or TRBD2 (5 bases each). Trimming pared 6 bases from V and 3 bases from J, leaving 11 bases between. The CDR3 extends over 12 amino acids. Germline CDR1 and CDR2: DFQATT and SNEGSKA (reference sequence). CDR3 sequence reads: CSAQGTEETQYF. The CDR3 nucleotides read TGCAGTGCCCAAGGGACCGAAGAGACCCAGTACTTC.

The CDR3: CASSLGLAGYNEQFF. The CDR3 DNA is TGTGCCAGCAGCCTTGGACTAGCGGGTTACAATGAGCAGTTCTTC. The gene calls are TRBV7-9 and TRBJ2-1; 11 bases match TRBD2. This CDR3 region has 15 residues. Germline values: CDR1 SEHNR, CDR2 FQNEAQ (reference sequence). Trimming removed 5 bases from V and 4 bases from J; junction bases left unmatched: 4.

As for this clonotype: A clone one base away is much larger, so this may be a read error. This rearrangement joins TRBV10-3 to TRBJ1-2, with D tentatively TRBD1 (6 bases). V was shortened by 6 bases and J by 0 bases, with 14 bases between the two germline ends. This CDR3 is 15 amino acids long. The germline V gene has CDR1 ENHRY and CDR2 SYGVKD. CDR3: CAIRQGQDPNYGYTF. DNA for the CDR3: TGTGCCATCAGACAGGGCCAAGACCCTAACTATGGCTACACCTTC.

As for this clonotype: One end of the junction varies from germline; a read error may be responsible. The chain is built from TRBV4-2 and TRBJ2-7, with D unresolved. The CDR3 is 17 residues long. Per germline, CDR1 LGHNA and CDR2 YNFKEQ. CDR3 bases: TGTGCCAGCAGCCAAGGGGTGGGCGGAAACACCCACTACCAGCAGTACTTC. Encoded protein: CASSQGVGGNTHYQQYF.

As for this clonotype: A much more abundant neighbour one base away suggests this may be a read error. The genes are TRBV29-1 and TRBJ2-7; possible D gene TRBD2, 5 bases. Germline V CDR1 and CDR2: SQVTM, ANQGSEA. This CDR3 contains 11 residues. The CDR3 DNA sequence: TGCAGCGTTGCCGCAGACTACGATCAGTACTTC. Protein product: CSVAADYDQYF.

This clonotype was picked up many times. The rearrangement uses TRBV12-3 or TRBV12-4 and TRBJ2-6; 9 nucleotides line up with TRBD1. The CDR3 is 17 residues long. V lost 5 bases and J lost 5; bases outside the gene matches: 10. Here the CDR3 reads CASSPGQGNARANVLTF. The CDR3 DNA is TGTGCCAGCAGTCCCGGACAGGGGAATGCTCGGGCCAACGTCCTGACTTTC.

This clonotype was seen a handful of times. V gene TRBV4-2 combines with J gene TRBJ2-1; TRBD2 matches 10 bases. V lost 3 bases, J lost 5 bases, and 1 base stayed unmatched. The CDR3 extends over 14 amino acids. Germline V lookup: CDR1 LGHNA, CDR2 YNFKEQ. CDR3 protein: CASSHTSGNNEQFF. The CDR3 nucleotides read TGTGCCAGCAGCCATACTAGCGGGAACAATGAGCAGTTCTTC.

In the case of this clonotype: The junction shows a germline mismatch at one end, possibly a read error. The rearrangement uses TRBV29-1 and TRBJ2-5; D might be TRBD1 (5 bases). The CDR3 loop spans 11 amino acids. The germline gives CDR1 SQVTM, CDR2 ANQGSEA. CDR3 nucleotide sequence: TGCAGTTACGGACATGGCGAGACCCAATACTTC. Translated, it gives CSYGHGETQYF.

As for this clonotype: One base away lies a much larger clone, so this may be a sequencing read error. V is TRBV6-2 or TRBV6-3 and J is TRBJ1-5; D may be TRBD1 (6 bases). Per the germline V gene, CDR1 is MNHEY and CDR2 is SVGEGT. The CDR3 extends over 12 amino acids. The DNA of the CDR3 is TGTGACAGCAGGGGACCCAATCAGCCCCAGCATTTT. It translates to CDSRGPNQPQHF.

With regard to this clonotype: The junction departs from the called germline gene at one end, perhaps through a read error. The rearrangement links TRBV4-2 to TRBJ2-6, with 12 bases that match TRBD1. Germline V lookup: CDR1 LGHNA, CDR2 YNFKEQ. CDR3 length: 17 amino acids. The CDR3 region has the DNA TGTGCCAGCAGGGGACAGGGGGCTGACTCTGGGGCCAACGTCCCGACTTTC. The encoded protein is CASRGQGADSGANVPTF.

This clonotype was found once. This likely comes from a read error, as the CDR3 has no conserved phenylalanine or tryptophan at its end. CDR3 bases: TGTGCCTGGAGTGTGACATACCATGGGGATTCACCCCTCCACCTT. Residues: CAWSVTYHGDSPLHL. The chain has TRBV30 and TRBJ1-6; no reliable D call. The V and J ends lost 0 bases and 8 bases respectively, with 14 bases between them. The CDR3 consists of 15 residues. CDR1 and CDR2 (germline): GTSNPN, SVGIG (reference sequence).

This clonotype was counted a single time. One end of the junction fails to match germline, which may point to a read error. The rearrangement joins TRBV11-2 to TRBJ1-2; D gene uncertain. The CDR3 covers 16 residues. From germline, CDR1 is SGHAT and CDR2 FQNNGV. The CDR3 coding sequence is TGTACCGGCAGCTTAGCCGGGATGAAACAAAACTATGTCTACAGCTTC. It translates to CTGSLAGMKQNYVYSF.

A note on this clonotype: One end of the junction fails to match germline, which may point to a read error. The chain couples TRBV11-1 to TRBJ2-4; D might be TRBD1 (5 bases). Per the germline V gene, CDR1 is SGHAT and CDR2 is FQDESV (reference sequence). This CDR3 comprises 16 residues. CDR3 bases: TGCCAGCAGTTAAGGACCAAGGGGTTAGCCAAAAACATTCAATACTTC. Translated: CQQLRTKGLAKNIQYF. The full variable domain, in which reference TRBV11-1 and TRBJ2-4 provide the parts outside the CDR3, is EAEVAQSPRYKITEKSQAVAFWCDPISGHATLYWYRQILGQGPELLVQFQDESVVDDSQLPKDRFSAERLKGVDSTLKIQPAELGDSAMYLCQQLRTKGLAKNIQYFGAGTRLSVL.

This clonotype was seen repeatedly, ten times or more. The CDR3 DNA is TGCAGTGCATCGTTCGGGCGGGAGCAGTACTTC. Translated, it gives CSASFGREQYF. The chain is built from TRBV20-1 and TRBJ2-7; D gene ambiguous. V was pared by 6 bases and J by 7 bases, with 13 bases between. This CDR3 contains 11 residues. CDR1 is DFQATT, CDR2 SNEGSKA, per germline (reference sequence).